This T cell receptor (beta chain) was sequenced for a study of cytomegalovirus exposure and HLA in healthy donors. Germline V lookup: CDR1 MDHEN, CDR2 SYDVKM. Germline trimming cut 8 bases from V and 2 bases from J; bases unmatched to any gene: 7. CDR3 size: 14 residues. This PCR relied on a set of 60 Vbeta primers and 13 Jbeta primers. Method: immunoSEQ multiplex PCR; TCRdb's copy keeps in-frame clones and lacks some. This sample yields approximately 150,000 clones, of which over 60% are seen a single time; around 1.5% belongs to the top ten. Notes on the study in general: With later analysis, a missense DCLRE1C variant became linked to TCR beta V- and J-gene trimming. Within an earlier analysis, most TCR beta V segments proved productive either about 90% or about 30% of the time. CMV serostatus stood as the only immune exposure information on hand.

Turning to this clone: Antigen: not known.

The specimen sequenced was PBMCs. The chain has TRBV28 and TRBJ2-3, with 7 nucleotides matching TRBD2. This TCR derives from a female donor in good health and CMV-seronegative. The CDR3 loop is CASCSGPPTDTQYF. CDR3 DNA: TGTGCCAGCTGTAGCGGGCCACCCACAGATACGCAGTATTTT.